This T cell receptor (beta chain) was sequenced during a study of OX40 agonist ivuxolimab in advanced cancers. About the study: Melanoma, hepatocellular carcinoma, head and neck or renal cell cancer occurred in dose-escalation patients. Two patients with cutaneous melanoma and one with hepatocellular carcinoma, three in total, showed partial responses.

The assay was immunoSEQ multiplex PCR, and TCRdb's table has in-frame clones only and misses some. The profile covers about 69,000 clones, with nearly 90% appearing a single time and 8% to 11% taken by the ten largest. With baseline, cycle 4 day 1, and cycle 7 day 1 as timepoints, blood was sampled. Per germline, CDR1 SGDLS and CDR2 YYNGEE. The ends were cut back, 4 bases at V and 5 bases at J, with 12 bases in the middle. The CDR3 runs 13 residues. This clone was observed a single time. The sequencing here drew on CD4+ or CD8+ T cells sorted from blood, taken in a trial of the OX40 agonist ivuxolimab. The receptor was derived from an adult with an advanced solid tumor such as melanoma, head and neck, liver or kidney cancer. V gene TRBV9 combines with J gene TRBJ1-1; D call uncertain. CDR3 nucleotide sequence: TGTGCCAGCAGCTCGACGGCGGGGACTGAAGCTTTCTTT. Its protein is CASSSTAGTEAFF. The full variable domain, in which reference TRBV9 and TRBJ1-1 provide the parts outside the CDR3, is DSGVTQTPKHLITATGQRVTLRCSPRSGDLSVYWYQQSLDQGLQFLIQYYNGEERAKGNILERFSAQQFPDLHSELNLSSLELGDSALYFCASSSTAGTEAFFGQGTRLTVV.